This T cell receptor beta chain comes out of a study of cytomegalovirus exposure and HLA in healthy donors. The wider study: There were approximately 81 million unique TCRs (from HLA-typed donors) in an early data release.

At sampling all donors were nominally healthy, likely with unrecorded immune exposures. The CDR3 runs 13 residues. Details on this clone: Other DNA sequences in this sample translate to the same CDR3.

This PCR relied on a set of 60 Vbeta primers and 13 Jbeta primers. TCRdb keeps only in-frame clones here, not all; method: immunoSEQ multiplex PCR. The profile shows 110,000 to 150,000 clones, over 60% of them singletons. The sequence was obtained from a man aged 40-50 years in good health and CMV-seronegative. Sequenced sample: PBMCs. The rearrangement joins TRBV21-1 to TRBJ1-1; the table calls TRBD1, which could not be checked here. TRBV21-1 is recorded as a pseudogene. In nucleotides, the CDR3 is TGTGCCAGCAGCAAAACAGGGAACACTGAAGCTTTCTTT. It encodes CASSKTGNTEAFF.